This TCR beta chain was sequenced in a study of persistence of HIV-infected CD4 T cells. Study-level results: TCR analyses could not target the rare provirus-carrying CMV-responding cells. Compared with CD3/CD28-stimulated cells, CMV- and Gag-responding cells showed lower TCRbeta richness.

As regards this clone: Its antigen is as yet unknown.

Germline trimming cut 2 bases from V and 3 bases from J; bases unmatched to any gene: 6. Germline lookup yields CDR1 MGHDK and CDR2 SYGVNS. The CDR3 sequence is 16 residues long. Lysates of CMV-infected fibroblasts at approximately 10 ug/mL stimulated these cells. CD40L-negative CD69-negative CD45RO-high memory CD4+ T cells were sorted as populations depleted of antigen-responding cells. For at least 4 years, plasma HIV-1 RNA was undetectable (<50 copies/mL). The immunoSEQ assay was version 4, run in survey mode. This table comes from immunoSEQ multiplex PCR, and its TCRdb copy is limited to in-frame clones, with some not included. The sample has about 50,000 clones, about 80% seen once.

Sequencing was performed on CD4+ T cells sorted from PBMCs after 18-hour stimulation, taken from a patient who received antiretroviral therapy. This sequence was found in an adult man with HIV who was CMV-seropositive. The chain carries TRBV25-1 and TRBJ2-2, with 7 bases that match TRBD2. CDR3 sequence (DNA): TGTGCCAGCAGTGAACGCGGGGGAGGATACACCGGGGAGCTGTTTTTT. This codes for CASSERGGGYTGELFF.